The 8 T cell receptor beta chains below were found in one sample sequenced in a study of cytomegalovirus exposure and HLA in healthy donors. 13 Jbeta primers and 60 Vbeta primers were used for the PCR. Sequenced by immunoSEQ multiplex PCR; TCRdb stores in-frame clones only, minus some. Of approximately 110,000 clones in the sample, more than 60% were seen once. The sample was PBMCs. These TCRs come from a woman between 40 and 50 years old in good health and CMV-seropositive.

This clone showed up just a few times. This chain links TRBV4-2 with TRBJ2-7; 7 bases fit TRBD2. V dropped 0 bases and J dropped 3; count of bases not matched to a gene: 8. The CDR3 is made up of 16 amino acids. Germline V gives CDR1 LGHNA, CDR2 YNFKEQ. The CDR3 DNA is TGTGCCAGCAGCCAAGAGGGGCTAGCGGCGGACTACGAGCAGTACTTC. Translating it yields CASSQEGLAADYEQYF.

The chain couples TRBV7-9 to TRBJ2-5; D perhaps matches TRBD2 (6 bases). Germline lookup yields CDR1 SEHNR and CDR2 FQNEAQ (reference sequence). Trimming removed 5 bases at V and 3 bases at J, with 19 bases between. There are 16 residues in the CDR3. The CDR3 here is CASSLTSIWGEETQYF. CDR3 DNA: TGTGCCAGCAGCCTCACCTCCATCTGGGGGGAAGAGACCCAGTACTTC. The full variable domain, in which reference TRBV7-9 and TRBJ2-5 provide the parts outside the CDR3, is DTGVSQNPRHKITKRGQNVTFRCDPISEHNRLYWYRQTLGQGPEFLTYFQNEAQLEKSRLLSDRFSAERPKGSFSTLEIQRTEQGDSAMYLCASSLTSIWGEETQYFGPGTRLLVL.

A few counts support this clone. V and J are TRBV5-1 and TRBJ2-7; a weak D match, TRBD2 (5 bases). CDR1 and CDR2 (germline): SGHRS, YFSETQ. V was pared by 4 bases and J by 0 bases, with 11 bases between. This CDR3 spans 14 amino acids. The CDR3 loop reads CASSDTGGSYEQYF. The CDR3 DNA reads as TGCGCCAGCAGCGACACTGGAGGCTCCTACGAGCAGTACTTC.

The chain couples TRBV2 to TRBJ2-1; TRBD2 aligns across 12 bases. V lost 4 bases and J lost 10; bases outside the gene matches: 5. CDR1 and CDR2 from the germline V gene are SNHLY and FYNNEI. CDR3 size: 14 residues. The CDR3 reads CASSGRTSGNEQFF. CDR3 coding DNA: TGTGCCAGCAGTGGCAGGACTAGCGGGAACGAGCAGTTCTTC.

This clone was seen only once. This sequence joins TRBV9 and TRBJ2-1; 10 positions match TRBD2. The CDR3 is made up of 18 amino acids. Looked up from germline, CDR1 is SGDLS and CDR2 is YYNGEE. The J segment lost 7 bases and the V segment lost 0 bases, leaving 13 bases of the junction unmatched. CDR3 bases: TGTGCCAGCAGCGTAGGGCCTAGCGGGAGATCGGGAGGAAATGAGCAGTTCTTC. It translates to CASSVGPSGRSGGNEQFF.

The chain recombines TRBV21-1 with TRBJ2-1; the table's D call of TRBD2 was not tested on the DNA. TRBV21-1 constitutes a pseudogene. This CDR3 spans 20 amino acids. CDR3 nucleotide sequence: TGTGCCAGCAGCAAAAGCCCCGATGGAGGCCCGGCAAGCTCCTACAATGAGCAGTTCTTC. The encoded protein is CASSKSPDGGPASSYNEQFF.

The chain uses TRBV4-3 and TRBJ1-4, with 7 bases aligning to TRBD1. The trim removed 0 bases at V and 0 bases at J, leaving 10 bases unmatched. There are 19 residues in the CDR3. Per the germline V gene, CDR1 is LGHNA and CDR2 is YSLEER. The DNA for the CDR3 is TGCGCCAGCAGCCAAGATCGACAGGGCCTTCTCACAACTAATGAAAAACTGTTTTTT. Translation: CASSQDRQGLLTTNEKLFF.

The CDR3 coding sequence is TGTGCCAGCAGTCCCCACAGGGAGGAGACCCAGTACTTC. Its protein product is CASSPHREETQYF. The V call is TRBV28, the J call TRBJ2-5; a weak D match, TRBD1 (6 bases). The CDR3 loop spans 13 amino acids. Germline V gene lookup returns CDR1 MDHEN and CDR2 SYDVKM. Trimming pared 5 bases from V and 5 bases from J, leaving 12 bases between.